This T cell receptor (beta chain) was profiled in a study of cytomegalovirus exposure and HLA in healthy donors. Clones were sequenced by immunoSEQ multiplex PCR, and TCRdb holds only the in-frame ones, with some missing. This sample yields 150,000 to 180,000 clones, of which approximately 86% are seen a single time; about 22% belongs to the top ten. V lost 1 base to trimming and J lost 2 bases; unmatched junction nucleotides: 10. CDR1 and CDR2 from the germline V gene are SGHTA and FQGTGA. This CDR3 contains 18 residues. V gene TRBV7-3 combines with J gene TRBJ2-2, with 7 positions matching TRBD1. This clonotype originated in a man younger than 35 in good health and CMV-seropositive. Sequenced material: PBMCs. CDR3 nucleotide sequence: TGTGCCAGCAGCTTAATTCCGGTAGGACAGGAAAACACCGGGGAGCTGTTTTTT. Translation: CASSLIPVGQENTGELFF. The full variable domain, rest sourced from reference TRBV7-3 and TRBJ2-2, is GAGVSQTPSNKVTEKGKYVELRCDPISGHTALYWYRQSLGQGPEFLIYFQGTGAADDSGLPNDRFFAVRPEGSVSTLKIQRTERGDSAVYLCASSLIPVGQENTGELFFGEGSRLTVL.